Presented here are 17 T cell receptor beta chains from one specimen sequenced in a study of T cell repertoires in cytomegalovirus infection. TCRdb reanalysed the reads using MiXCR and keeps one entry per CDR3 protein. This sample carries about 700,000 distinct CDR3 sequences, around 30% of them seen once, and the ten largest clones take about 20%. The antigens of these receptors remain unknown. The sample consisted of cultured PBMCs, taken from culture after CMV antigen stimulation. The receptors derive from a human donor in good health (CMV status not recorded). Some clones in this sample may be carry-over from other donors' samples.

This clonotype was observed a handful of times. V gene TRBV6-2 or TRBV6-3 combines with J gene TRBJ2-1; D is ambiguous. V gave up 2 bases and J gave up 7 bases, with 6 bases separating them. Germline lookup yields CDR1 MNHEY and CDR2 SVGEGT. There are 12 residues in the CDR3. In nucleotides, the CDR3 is TGTGCCAGCAGTTACCCCAGTAATGAGCAGTTCTTC. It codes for CASSYPSNEQFF.

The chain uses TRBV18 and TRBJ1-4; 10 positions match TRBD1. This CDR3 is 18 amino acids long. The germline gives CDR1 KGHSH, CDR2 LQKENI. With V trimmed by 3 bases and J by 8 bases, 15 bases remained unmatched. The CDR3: CASSPRGGTGARSEKLFF. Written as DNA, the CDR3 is TGTGCCAGCTCACCCCGTGGCGGGACAGGGGCGCGGTCCGAAAAACTGTTTTTT. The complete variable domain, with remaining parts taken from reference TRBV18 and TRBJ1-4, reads NAGVMQNPRHLVRRRGQEARLRCSPMKGHSHVYWYRQLPEEGLKFMVYLQKENIIDESGMPKERFSAEFPKEGPSILRIQQVVRGDSAAYFCASSPRGGTGARSEKLFFGSGTQLSVL.

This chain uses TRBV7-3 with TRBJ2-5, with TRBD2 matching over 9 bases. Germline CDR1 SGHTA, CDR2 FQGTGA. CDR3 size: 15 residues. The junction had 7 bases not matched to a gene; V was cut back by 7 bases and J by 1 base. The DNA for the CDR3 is TGTGCCAGCATCTGGGGTAGCGGGAGCCAAGAGACCCAGTACTTC. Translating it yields CASIWGSGSQETQYF.

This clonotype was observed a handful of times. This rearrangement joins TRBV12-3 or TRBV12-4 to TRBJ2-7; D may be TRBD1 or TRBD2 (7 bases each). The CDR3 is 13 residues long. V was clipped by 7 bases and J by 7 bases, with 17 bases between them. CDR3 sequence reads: CASTQDRRGEQYF. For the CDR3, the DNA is TGTGCCAGCACCCAGGACAGGCGGGGGGAGCAGTACTTC.

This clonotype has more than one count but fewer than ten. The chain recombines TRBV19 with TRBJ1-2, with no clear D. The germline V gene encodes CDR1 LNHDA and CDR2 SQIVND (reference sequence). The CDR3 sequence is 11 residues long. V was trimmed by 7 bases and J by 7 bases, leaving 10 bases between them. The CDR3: CASTRNGGYTF. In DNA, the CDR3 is TGTGCCAGTACCCGCAATGGTGGCTACACCTTC.

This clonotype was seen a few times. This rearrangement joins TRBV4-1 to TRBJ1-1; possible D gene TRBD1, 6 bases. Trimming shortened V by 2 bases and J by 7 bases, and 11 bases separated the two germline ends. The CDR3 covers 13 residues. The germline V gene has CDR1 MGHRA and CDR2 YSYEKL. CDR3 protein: CASSQTSDSEAFF. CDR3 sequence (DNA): TGCGCCAGCAGCCAAACCTCGGACAGTGAAGCTTTCTTT.

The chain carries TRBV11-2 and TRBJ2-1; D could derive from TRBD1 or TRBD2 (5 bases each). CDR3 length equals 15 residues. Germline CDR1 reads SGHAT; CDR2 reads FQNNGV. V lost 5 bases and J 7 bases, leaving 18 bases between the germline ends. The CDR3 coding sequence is TGTGCCAGCAGCACCCCCGGAGACTACAGGAATGAGCAGTTCTTC. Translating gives CASSTPGDYRNEQFF.

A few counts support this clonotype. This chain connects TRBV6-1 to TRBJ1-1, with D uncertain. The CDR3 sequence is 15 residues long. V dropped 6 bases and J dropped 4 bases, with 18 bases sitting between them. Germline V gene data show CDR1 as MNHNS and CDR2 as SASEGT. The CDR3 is CASRTQTGVGTEAFF. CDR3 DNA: TGTGCCAGCAGAACCCAAACCGGGGTCGGCACTGAAGCTTTCTTT.

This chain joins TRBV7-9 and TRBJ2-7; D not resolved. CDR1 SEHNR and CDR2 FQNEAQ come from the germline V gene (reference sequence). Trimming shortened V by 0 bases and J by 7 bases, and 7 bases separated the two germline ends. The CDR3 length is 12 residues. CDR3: CASSLALAEQYF. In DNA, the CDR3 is TGTGCCAGCAGCTTAGCTTTGGCAGAGCAGTACTTC. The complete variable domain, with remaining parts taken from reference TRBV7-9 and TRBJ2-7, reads DTGVSQNPRHKITKRGQNVTFRCDPISEHNRLYWYRQTLGQGPEFLTYFQNEAQLEKSRLLSDRFSAERPKGSFSTLEIQRTEQGDSAMYLCASSLALAEQYFGPGTRLTVT.

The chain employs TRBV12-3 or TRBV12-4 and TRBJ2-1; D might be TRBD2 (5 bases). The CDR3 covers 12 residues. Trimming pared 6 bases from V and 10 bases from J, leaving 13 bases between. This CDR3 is CASSHGGLEQFF. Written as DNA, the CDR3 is TGTGCCAGCAGCCACGGCGGGTTGGAGCAGTTCTTC.

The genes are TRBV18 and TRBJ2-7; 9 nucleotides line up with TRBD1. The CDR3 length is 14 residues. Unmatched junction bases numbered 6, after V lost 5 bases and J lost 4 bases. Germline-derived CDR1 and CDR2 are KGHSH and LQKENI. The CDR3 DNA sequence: TGTGCCAGCTCAGAGGGACAGGGCTGGTACGAGCAGTACTTC. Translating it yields CASSEGQGWYEQYF.

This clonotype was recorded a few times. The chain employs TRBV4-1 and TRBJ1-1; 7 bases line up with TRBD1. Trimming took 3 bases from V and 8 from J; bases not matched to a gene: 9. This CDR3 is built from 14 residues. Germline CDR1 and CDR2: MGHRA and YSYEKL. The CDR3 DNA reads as TGCGCCAGCAGCCAGGTACTCGACAGGGAAGAAGCTTTCTTT. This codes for CASSQVLDREEAFF.

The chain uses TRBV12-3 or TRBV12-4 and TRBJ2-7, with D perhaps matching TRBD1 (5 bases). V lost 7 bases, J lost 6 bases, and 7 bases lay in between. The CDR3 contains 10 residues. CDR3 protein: CASTGCEQYF. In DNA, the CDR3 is TGTGCCAGCACAGGGTGCGAGCAGTACTTC.

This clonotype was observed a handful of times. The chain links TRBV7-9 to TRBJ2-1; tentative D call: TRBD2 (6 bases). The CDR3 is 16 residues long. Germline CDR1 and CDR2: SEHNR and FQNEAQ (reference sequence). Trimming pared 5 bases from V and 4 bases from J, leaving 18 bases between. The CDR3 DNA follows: TGTGCCAGCAGCGATACCAGACTAGGTTTTTACAATGAGCAGTTCTTC. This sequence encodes CASSDTRLGFYNEQFF.

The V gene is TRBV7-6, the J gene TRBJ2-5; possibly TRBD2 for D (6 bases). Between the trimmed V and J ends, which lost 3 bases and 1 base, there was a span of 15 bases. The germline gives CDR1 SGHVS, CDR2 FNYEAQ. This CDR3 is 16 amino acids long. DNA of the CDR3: TGTGCCAGCAGCTTTGGGACTGAGGGCTCCCAAGAGACCCAGTACTTC. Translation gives CASSFGTEGSQETQYF. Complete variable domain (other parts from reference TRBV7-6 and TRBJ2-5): GAGVSQSPRYKVTKRGQDVALRCDPISGHVSLYWYRQALGQGPEFLTYFNYEAQQDKSGLPNDRFSAERPEGSISTLTIQRTEQRDSAMYRCASSFGTEGSQETQYFGPGTRLLVL.

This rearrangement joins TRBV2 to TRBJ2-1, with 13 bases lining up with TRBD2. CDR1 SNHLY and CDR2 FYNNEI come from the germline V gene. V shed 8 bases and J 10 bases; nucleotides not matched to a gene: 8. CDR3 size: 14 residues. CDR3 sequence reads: CASPGLAGVEEQFF. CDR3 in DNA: TGTGCCAGCCCTGGACTAGCGGGAGTGGAGGAGCAGTTCTTC.

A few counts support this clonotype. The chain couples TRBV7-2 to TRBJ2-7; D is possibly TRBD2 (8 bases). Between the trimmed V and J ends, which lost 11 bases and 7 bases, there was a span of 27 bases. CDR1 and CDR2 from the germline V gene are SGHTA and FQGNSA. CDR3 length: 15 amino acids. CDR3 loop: CAAGGQSRTFGEQYF. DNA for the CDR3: TGTGCCGCGGGGGGACAGAGTCGAACCTTTGGAGAGCAGTACTTC. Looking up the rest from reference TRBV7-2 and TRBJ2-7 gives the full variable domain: GAGVSQSPSNKVTEKGKDVELRCDPISGHTALYWYRQSLGQGLEFLIYFQGNSAPDKSGLPSDRFSAERTGGSVSTLTIQRTQQEDSAVYLCAAGGQSRTFGEQYFGPGTRLTVT.